The 21 T cell receptor beta chains given below trace back to one sample, sequenced in a study of T cell repertoires in cytomegalovirus infection. A single record per CDR3 protein comes from TCRdb applying MiXCR to the reads. The table lists some 300,000 distinct CDR3 sequences, around 10% of them singletons. Sequenced input: PBMCs. The receptors here all came from a human donor in good health (CMV status not recorded). Some clones in this sample may be carry-over from other donors' samples.

This clonotype occurred many times. The chain carries TRBV14 and TRBJ1-6; 8 nucleotides match TRBD1. CDR3 length: 15 amino acids. The germline gives CDR1 SGHDN, CDR2 FVKESK. The ends lost 0 bases at V and 10 bases at J; junction bases unmatched: 5. CDR3: CASSQDRTGLSPLHF. As DNA, the CDR3 is TGTGCCAGCAGCCAAGATCGGACAGGGCTCTCACCCCTCCACTTT.

Points on this clonotype: This may arise from a read error, as a much more abundant clone is one base away. V is TRBV2 and J is TRBJ1-1; no clear D. Germline assignment: CDR1 SNHLY and CDR2 FYNNEI. This CDR3 is built from 11 residues. With 2 bases removed from V and 3 bases from J, the gap between germline ends came to 1 base. The CDR3 DNA is TGTGCCAGCAGTGAATACACTGAAGCTTTCTTT. Residues: CASSEYTEAFF.

The table lists this clonotype with many counts. The gene calls are TRBV2 and TRBJ1-6; 7 bases line up with TRBD1. This CDR3 has 13 amino acids. Trimming removed 8 bases from V and 10 bases from J; junction bases left unmatched: 8. Germline V gene sequence: CDR1 SNHLY, CDR2 FYNNEI. DNA for the CDR3: TGTGCCAGCGTGGGACAGTCCGCATCACCCCTCCACTTT. It yields the protein CASVGQSASPLHF. The full variable domain, with the rest looked up from reference TRBV2 and TRBJ1-6, is EPEVTQTPSHQVTQMGQEVILRCVPISNHLYFYWYRQILGQKVEFLVSFYNNEISEKSEIFDDQFSVERPDGSNFTLKIRSTKLEDSAMYFCASVGQSASPLHFGNGTRLTVT.

The sample holds many counts of this clonotype. The chain links TRBV20-1 to TRBJ2-1; 7 bases match TRBD2. The CDR3 sequence is 17 residues long. V was pared by 2 bases and J by 0 bases, with 10 bases of the junction left unmatched. Germline-derived CDR1 and CDR2 are DFQATT and SNEGSKA (reference sequence). CDR3 region: CSARLQAGPVSYNEQFF. As DNA, the CDR3 is TGCAGTGCTAGATTACAAGCGGGGCCCGTCTCCTACAATGAGCAGTTCTTC.

This clonotype was seen repeatedly, ten times or more. The chain carries TRBV10-3 and TRBJ1-5; a weak D match, TRBD1 (5 bases). The V gene's germline CDR1 is ENHRY and CDR2 SYGVKD. Trimming removed 7 bases at V and 8 bases at J, with 18 bases between. The CDR3 has 14 amino acids. The CDR3 DNA reads as TGTGCCATCACTACGGACACGGATAGGGAGCCCCAGCATTTT. Translation: CAITTDTDREPQHF.

This clonotype has at least ten counts. V usage is TRBV7-2 and J usage is TRBJ1-4; D is undetermined. Between the trimmed V and J ends, which lost 1 base and 4 bases, there was a span of 4 bases. CDR3 size: 13 residues. Germline V gives CDR1 SGHTA, CDR2 FQGNSA. As DNA, the CDR3 is TGTGCCAGCAGCTTAGTGATTAATGAAAAACTGTTTTTT. Protein: CASSLVINEKLFF.

This clonotype was seen many times. V is TRBV7-2 and J is TRBJ1-2; 8 bases are a match to TRBD1. The length of the CDR3 is 15 residues. Looked up from germline, CDR1 is SGHTA and CDR2 is FQGNSA. With 2 bases clipped from V and 3 bases from J, the junction kept 5 bases outside the gene matches. CDR3 amino acids: CASSLKQGADYGYTF. The CDR3 DNA reads as TGTGCCAGCAGCTTAAAGCAGGGGGCTGACTATGGCTACACCTTC.

This clonotype was recorded at least ten times. The V gene is TRBV7-3, the J gene TRBJ2-2, with D possibly TRBD1 on 5 matching bases. The V gene lost 5 bases and the J gene lost 6 bases, with 16 bases spanning the gap. This CDR3 comprises 15 residues. The V gene's germline CDR1 is SGHTA and CDR2 FQGTGA. CDR3 sequence (DNA): TGTGCCAGCAGCCTCGACATCAGGGATTCCGGGGAGCTGTTTTTT. This sequence encodes CASSLDIRDSGELFF.

The table lists this clonotype with many counts. This chain links TRBV6-6 with TRBJ1-5, with D perhaps TRBD1 (5 bases). This CDR3 spans 16 amino acids. Trimming cost V 2 bases and J 0 bases, with 11 bases left between them. CDR1 MNHNY and CDR2 SVGAGI come from the germline V gene (reference sequence). CDR3 sequence reads: CASSYLGHISNQPQHF. The CDR3 DNA sequence: TGTGCCAGCAGTTACCTCGGACATATTAGCAATCAGCCCCAGCATTTT.

The J gene is TRBJ1-3, the V gene TRBV9, with no clear D. Germline V lookup: CDR1 SGDLS, CDR2 YYNGEE. The CDR3 runs to 14 residues. The V gene lost 4 bases and the J gene lost 3 bases, with 11 bases spanning the gap. CDR3 region: CASSPRLDGNTIYF. As DNA, the CDR3 is TGTGCCAGCAGCCCCCGTCTGGATGGAAACACCATATATTTT.

This clonotype was detected ten times or more. The rearrangement uses TRBV6-1 and TRBJ2-2; no clear D. V lost 8 bases to trimming and J lost 2 bases, with 9 bases between them. Germline CDR1 MNHNS, CDR2 SASEGT. The CDR3 runs 13 residues. CDR3 sequence: CASRWPNTGELFF. The DNA for the CDR3 is TGTGCCAGCCGGTGGCCCAACACCGGGGAGCTGTTTTTT.

This clonotype was recorded at least ten times. The chain recombines TRBV4-3 with TRBJ2-1; D is perhaps TRBD1 or TRBD2 (5 bases each). Trimming removed 3 bases at V and 7 bases at J, with 16 bases between. Germline V lookup: CDR1 LGHNA, CDR2 YSLEER. There are 15 residues in the CDR3. CDR3 protein: CASSQGTGLGNEQFF. The CDR3 region has the DNA TGCGCCAGCAGCCAGGGCACGGGGCTGGGAAATGAGCAGTTCTTC.

The chain joins TRBV29-1 to TRBJ1-2; D unresolved. The CDR3 has 12 residues. From germline, CDR1 is SQVTM and CDR2 ANQGSEA. V dropped 6 bases and J dropped 9 bases, with 17 bases sitting between them. The CDR3 sequence is CSVAKSGWSYTF. In nucleotides, the CDR3 is TGCAGCGTCGCTAAATCTGGTTGGAGCTACACCTTC.

Ten or more counts support this clonotype. This chain links TRBV7-2 with TRBJ1-1; TRBD1 is a possible D gene (5 bases). CDR1 SGHTA and CDR2 FQGNSA come from the germline V gene. CDR3 size: 16 residues. V was cut by 3 bases and J by 0 bases, with 14 bases left in between. Written as DNA, the CDR3 is TGTGCCAGCAGCTTGGGACTGAGGCACGTGAACACTGAAGCTTTCTTT. This translates into CASSLGLRHVNTEAFF.

In its sample, this clonotype was seen many times. V usage is TRBV6-6 and J usage is TRBJ2-2; perhaps D is TRBD1 or TRBD2 (7 bases each). CDR3 length equals 16 residues. Germline CDR1 is MNHNY and CDR2 is SVGAGI (reference sequence). V lost 4 bases, J lost 5 bases, and 17 bases lay in between. The CDR3 sequence: CASSSDRQGGTGELFF. The CDR3 bases are TGTGCCAGCAGTTCCGACAGACAGGGAGGGACCGGGGAGCTGTTTTTT.

This clonotype occurred many times. CDR3 in amino acids: CSARVTSGNTIYF. The CDR3 DNA reads TGCAGTGCCCGTGTTACCTCTGGAAACACCATATATTTT. The V and J genes are TRBV20-1 and TRBJ1-3; D remains ambiguous. Trimming took off 6 bases at V and 0 bases at J, with 9 bases between the two ends. Germline assignment: CDR1 DFQATT and CDR2 SNEGSKA (reference sequence). This CDR3 has 13 amino acids.

This clonotype was counted only a few times. This chain links TRBV28 with TRBJ2-1; 10 bases align to TRBD1. This CDR3 has 14 residues. After removal of 10 bases from V and 9 bases from J, the junction contained 12 bases not matched to a gene. The germline V gene has CDR1 MDHEN and CDR2 SYDVKM. The CDR3: CANPRDRGLGEQFF. CDR3 nucleotides: TGTGCCAACCCTAGGGACAGGGGATTAGGTGAGCAGTTCTTC.

The chain carries TRBV7-2 and TRBJ1-6; no definite D call. This CDR3 region has 14 residues. V lost 5 bases to trimming and J lost 10 bases, with 15 bases between them. Germline V gene sequence: CDR1 SGHTA, CDR2 FQGNSA. DNA of the CDR3: TGTGCCAGCAGCCCATACCACGTGGGATCACCCCTCCACTTT. Translated, it gives CASSPYHVGSPLHF.

This clonotype turned up a few times. CDR3 amino acids: CASVLTAGFTGELFF. The CDR3 DNA is TGTGCCAGCGTTCTTACGGCAGGGTTTACCGGGGAGCTGTTTTTT. The chain uses TRBV5-5 and TRBJ2-2; TRBD1 is a possible D gene (5 bases). Germline CDR1 is SGHKS and CDR2 is YYEKEE (reference sequence). Trimming cost V 7 bases and J 5 bases, with 18 bases left between them. This CDR3 has 15 residues. Based on the CDR3 plus reference TRBV5-5 and TRBJ2-2, the full variable domain is DAGVTQSPTHLIKTRGQQVTLRCSPISGHKSVSWYQQVLGQGPQFIFQYYEKEERGRGNFPDRFSARQFPNYSSELNVNALLLGDSALYLCASVLTAGFTGELFFGEGSRLTVL.

This clonotype was observed a handful of times. The V gene is TRBV29-1, the J gene TRBJ2-2; no definite D call. This CDR3 is built from 13 residues. Germline CDR1 reads SQVTM; CDR2 reads ANQGSEA. Trimming took off 3 bases at V and 1 base at J, with 6 bases between the two ends. CDR3 loop: CSVDTVNTGELFF. The CDR3 nucleotides read TGCAGCGTTGACACTGTGAACACCGGGGAGCTGTTTTTT.

Only a few counts were recorded for this clonotype. The V and J genes are TRBV29-1 and TRBJ1-3; the D gene is possibly TRBD1 (6 bases). The V end lost 4 bases, the J end lost 0 bases, and 10 bases lay between the germline ends. The CDR3 covers 14 residues. CDR1 SQVTM and CDR2 ANQGSEA come from the germline V gene. CDR3 coding DNA: TGCAGCGTTGGGGGGCCTAGCTCTGGAAACACCATATATTTT. Translation: CSVGGPSSGNTIYF.